Each of the 23 T cell receptor beta chains below was sequenced from the same sample in a study of post-analysis software for immune sequencing data. No antigens are known for them. Included in the TCR beta cDNA libraries were unique molecular identifiers. One entry per CDR3 protein results from TCRdb running MiXCR on the PCR reads. The sample has roughly 730,000 distinct CDR3 sequences; roughly 30% are singletons. Whole-study findings and limits: About five TRBV segments, including TRBV5-6, TRBV5-1 and TRBV20-1, were more frequent in patients than controls.

Sequencing was performed on blood. These receptors all come from a girl aged 10-17 years with multiple sclerosis.

This clonotype appeared a few times. This chain connects TRBV5-6 to TRBJ2-1; 9 nucleotides line up with TRBD1. The CDR3 extends over 17 amino acids. CDR1 is SGHDT and CDR2 is YYEEEE in the germline V gene. After removal of 3 bases from V and 4 bases from J, the junction contained 11 bases not matched to a gene. CDR3 in DNA: TGTGCCAGCAGCTATCTGGGACAGGGTGGTGGATACAATGAGCAGTTCTTC. Translated, it gives CASSYLGQGGGYNEQFF.

This rearrangement joins TRBV20-1 to TRBJ2-5, with 9 bases matching TRBD2. The CDR3 loop spans 16 amino acids. Germline assignment: CDR1 DFQATT and CDR2 SNEGSKA (reference sequence). The CDR3 nucleotides read TGCACCGGGCACTTCCGGGGCGGGGGGGCCGTAGATGGGCAGTACTTC. Translating gives CTGHFRGGGAVDGQYF.

This sequence joins TRBV20-1 and TRBJ1-5; D may be TRBD1 (5 bases). The germline CDR1 and CDR2 sequences are DFQATT and SNEGSKA (reference sequence). V lost 6 bases, J lost 2 bases, and 20 bases lay in between. The CDR3 totals 16 residues. CDR3 in amino acids: CSAEPSGVGGNQPQHF. The CDR3 DNA follows: TGCAGTGCCGAACCGTCCGGGGTAGGGGGCAATCAGCCCCAGCATTTT.

This sequence joins TRBV6-1 and TRBJ2-2; D not certain. The CDR3 sequence is 15 residues long. Germline CDR1 reads MNHNS; CDR2 reads SASEGT. Trimming removed 1 base from V and 2 bases from J, with 8 bases in between. In nucleotides, the CDR3 is TGTGCCAGCAGTGAAGGGCCCTACAACACCGGGGAGCTGTTTTTT. The encoded protein is CASSEGPYNTGELFF.

V gene TRBV7-9 combines with J gene TRBJ2-3, with D uncertain. The ends were cut back, 5 bases at V and 0 bases at J, with 9 bases in the middle. This CDR3 spans 14 amino acids. CDR1 and CDR2 from the germline V gene are SEHNR and FQNEAQ (reference sequence). The CDR3 sequence is CASSPHGSTDTQYF. The DNA of the CDR3 is TGTGCCAGCAGCCCTCATGGGAGCACAGATACGCAGTATTTT. Full variable domain (missing parts from reference TRBV7-9 and TRBJ2-3): DTGVSQNPRHKITKRGQNVTFRCDPISEHNRLYWYRQTLGQGPEFLTYFQNEAQLEKSRLLSDRFSAERPKGSFSTLEIQRTEQGDSAMYLCASSPHGSTDTQYFGPGTRLTVL.

This clonotype was counted only a few times. The chain joins TRBV27 to TRBJ2-1, with D maybe TRBD1 (6 bases). From germline, CDR1 is MNHEY and CDR2 SMNVEV (reference sequence). The CDR3 sequence is 16 residues long. V lost 5 bases and J 4 bases, leaving 18 bases between the germline ends. The CDR3 DNA reads as TGTGCCAGCAGTCACTATCAAGGACAGCTATACAATGAGCAGTTCTTC. Protein: CASSHYQGQLYNEQFF.

The rearrangement uses TRBV5-1 and TRBJ2-7; D is possibly TRBD2 (5 bases). Trimming removed 2 bases from V and 5 bases from J, with 11 bases in between. Germline V gene data show CDR1 as SGHRS and CDR2 as YFSETQ. The CDR3 contains 13 residues. CDR3 nucleotide sequence: TGCGCCAGCAGCTTTGCCCGGGAAAACGAGCAGTACTTC. Translation: CASSFARENEQYF.

This chain joins TRBV7-2 and TRBJ2-1, with a weak D call TRBD1 (6 bases). The CDR3 loop spans 19 amino acids. Trimming stripped 3 bases from V and 3 bases from J, with 24 bases between. From germline, CDR1 is SGHTA and CDR2 FQGNSA. CDR3 bases: TGTGCCAGCAGCTTGCAAATACAAACAGGGATGGTAGGCTACAATGAGCAGTTCTTC. It translates to CASSLQIQTGMVGYNEQFF.

The rearrangement links TRBV7-2 to TRBJ2-3; TRBD2 aligns across 10 bases. Per the germline V gene, CDR1 is SGHTA and CDR2 is FQGNSA. The CDR3 has 17 residues. Trimming cost V 3 bases and J 6 bases; bases outside gene matches: 12. CDR3 loop: CASSFHPGLASADTQYF. DNA of the CDR3: TGTGCCAGCAGCTTTCACCCGGGACTAGCGTCGGCGGATACGCAGTATTTT.

J is TRBJ2-4 and V is TRBV4-3; 7 bases fit TRBD2. The last part of the DNA fits TRBJ2-7 better; the J call may be wrong. The CDR3 covers 15 residues. Per the germline V gene, CDR1 is LGHNA and CDR2 is YSLEER. The CDR3 region is CASSQDIRGGNEQYF. CDR3 coding DNA: TGCGCCAGCAGCCAAGACATACGCGGGGGTAACGAGCAGTACTTC.

The chain links TRBV21-1 to TRBJ2-1; TRBD2, the table's D call, was not compared with the DNA. TRBV21-1 represents a pseudogene. The CDR3 sequence is 15 residues long. The CDR3 DNA reads TGTGCCAGCAGCAAAGTCCAAGCGGGGGACAATGAGCAGTTCTTC. Its protein is CASSKVQAGDNEQFF.

There are a few counts of this clonotype. The chain carries TRBV11-2 and TRBJ2-3; D may be TRBD2 (6 bases). The CDR3 has 15 amino acids. V lost 3 bases, J lost 1 base, and 11 bases lay in between. The germline CDR1 and CDR2 sequences are SGHAT and FQNNGV. CDR3 sequence reads: CASSLRLVRTDTQYF. CDR3 sequence (DNA): TGTGCCAGCAGCTTGCGACTAGTACGCACAGATACGCAGTATTTT.

Worth noting for this clonotype: At one end the junction does not follow the germline gene, possibly because of a read error. V and J are TRBV7-9 and TRBJ2-7, with D possibly TRBD1 on 6 matching bases. Germline V lookup: CDR1 SEHNR, CDR2 FQNEAQ (reference sequence). The length of the CDR3 is 15 residues. As DNA, the CDR3 is TGTGCCAGCAGCCTTGGGGGCAGGGCGACCTACAAGCAGTACTTC. This gives the protein CASSLGGRATYKQYF.

This clonotype appeared a few times. The J gene is TRBJ1-5, the V gene TRBV4-1, with TRBD1 as a possible D gene (5 bases). Trimming removed 1 base at V and 6 bases at J, with 19 bases between. The germline V gene has CDR1 MGHRA and CDR2 YSYEKL. This CDR3 contains 17 residues. CDR3 sequence reads: CASSQGFGRGLGQPQHF. The DNA of the CDR3 is TGCGCCAGCAGCCAAGGGTTTGGTAGGGGATTGGGTCAGCCCCAGCATTTT.

This clonotype has at least ten counts. One end of the junction does not line up with germline, which may come from a read error. This chain uses TRBV5-1 with TRBJ2-3, with D maybe TRBD2 (5 bases). Germline-derived CDR1 and CDR2 are SGHRS and YFSETQ. This CDR3 has 14 amino acids. This CDR3 reads CASSLATSTDTQYF. CDR3 bases: TGTGCCAGCAGCTTAGCGACTAGCACAGATACGCAGTATTTT.

This clonotype was recorded a few times. The V call is TRBV5-5, the J call TRBJ1-5; D gene uncertain. V lost 4 bases, J lost 2 bases, and 13 bases lay in between. The V gene's germline CDR1 is SGHKS and CDR2 YYEKEE (reference sequence). The CDR3 covers 15 residues. CDR3 residues: CASSQQVRGNQPQHF. The CDR3 coding sequence is TGTGCCAGCAGCCAACAAGTTCGCGGCAATCAGCCCCAGCATTTT.

The chain links TRBV6-5 to TRBJ1-4, with 7 bases identical to TRBD1. Germline V gives CDR1 MNHEY, CDR2 SVGAGI. With 0 bases clipped from V and 10 bases from J, the junction kept 8 bases outside the gene matches. This CDR3 spans 15 amino acids. The CDR3 region has the DNA TGTGCCAGCAGTTACTCTCGGGACAGAGGAGGAAAACTGTTTTTT. Translated, it gives CASSYSRDRGGKLFF.

J is TRBJ2-1 and V is TRBV7-3; 7 bases agree with TRBD2. Germline CDR1 SGHTA, CDR2 FQGTGA. This CDR3 region has 15 residues. V lost 2 bases and J lost 3; bases outside the gene matches: 4. The CDR3 spells CASSLAGEVYNEQFF. In DNA, the CDR3 is TGTGCCAGCAGCTTAGCGGGAGAGGTCTACAATGAGCAGTTCTTC.

There are a few counts of this clonotype. The V and J genes are TRBV9 and TRBJ2-3; TRBD2 matches 14 bases. J lost 7 bases, V lost 4 bases, and 8 bases had no gene match. The germline V gene encodes CDR1 SGDLS and CDR2 YYNGEE. This CDR3 is 16 amino acids long. This CDR3 reads CASSPGLAGVAHTQYF. In DNA form, the CDR3 reads TGTGCCAGCAGCCCGGGACTAGCGGGAGTCGCTCATACGCAGTATTTT.

This clonotype occurred many times. The chain joins TRBV4-3 to TRBJ2-5; D tentatively fits TRBD1 or TRBD2 (6 bases each). Trimming pared 2 bases from V and 3 bases from J, leaving 13 bases between. CDR3 size: 15 residues. In germline, CDR1 is LGHNA, CDR2 YSLEER. The CDR3 bases are TGCGCCAGCAGCCAACGAGGGGGGTCTGAAGAGACCCAGTACTTC. It translates to CASSQRGGSEETQYF.

This rearrangement joins TRBV27 to TRBJ2-7; TRBD1 matches 7 bases. The CDR3 runs to 16 residues. V lost 5 bases, J lost 3 bases, and 13 bases stayed unmatched. Germline CDR1 MNHEY, CDR2 SMNVEV (reference sequence). The CDR3 region is CASSVRDSTSIYEQYF. The CDR3 nucleotides read TGTGCCAGCAGTGTCCGGGACAGCACAAGTATCTACGAGCAGTACTTC.

The genes are TRBV21-1 and TRBJ1-5. TRBV21-1 is tagged as a pseudogene. There are 16 residues in the CDR3. Here the CDR3 DNA reads TGTGCCAGCAGCAACCACGTGGGGTTTAGCAATCAGCCCCAGCATTTT. Translating it yields CASSNHVGFSNQPQHF.

V gene TRBV6-5 combines with J gene TRBJ1-2; tentative D call: TRBD1 (5 bases). The CDR3 has 14 residues. V gave up 0 bases and J gave up 4 bases, with 9 bases separating them. Germline CDR1 and CDR2: MNHEY and SVGAGI. The CDR3 nucleotides are TGTGCCAGCAGTTACTCGCGGGGGGTCTATGGCTACACCTTC. The encoded protein is CASSYSRGVYGYTF.